This T cell receptor beta chain is from a study of cytomegalovirus exposure and HLA in healthy donors. Whole-study results and caveats: Later genetic work tied a missense DCLRE1C variant to beta-chain V and J trimming. Common viral pathogens (according to a later analysis) appeared linked to several of the most significant clusters.

Trimming left V 3 bases short and J 1 base short, with 10 bases between. Looked up from germline, CDR1 is MNHEY and CDR2 is SMNVEV (reference sequence). The CDR3 sequence is 14 residues long. Researchers ran the PCR with 60 Vbeta and 13 Jbeta primers. Clones were sequenced by immunoSEQ multiplex PCR, and TCRdb holds only the in-frame ones, with some missing. The sample holds 85,000 to 130,000 clones, 60% to 80% seen once. Worth noting for this clone: The antigen is not known.

The TCR sequence derives from a female donor in good health and CMV-seronegative. Sample: PBMCs. The V gene is TRBV27, the J gene TRBJ2-7, with a weak D call TRBD1 (6 bases). CDR3 sequence (DNA): TGTGCCAGCAGTTTTGGACAGTCATCCTACGAGCAGTACTTC. This gives the protein CASSFGQSSYEQYF.